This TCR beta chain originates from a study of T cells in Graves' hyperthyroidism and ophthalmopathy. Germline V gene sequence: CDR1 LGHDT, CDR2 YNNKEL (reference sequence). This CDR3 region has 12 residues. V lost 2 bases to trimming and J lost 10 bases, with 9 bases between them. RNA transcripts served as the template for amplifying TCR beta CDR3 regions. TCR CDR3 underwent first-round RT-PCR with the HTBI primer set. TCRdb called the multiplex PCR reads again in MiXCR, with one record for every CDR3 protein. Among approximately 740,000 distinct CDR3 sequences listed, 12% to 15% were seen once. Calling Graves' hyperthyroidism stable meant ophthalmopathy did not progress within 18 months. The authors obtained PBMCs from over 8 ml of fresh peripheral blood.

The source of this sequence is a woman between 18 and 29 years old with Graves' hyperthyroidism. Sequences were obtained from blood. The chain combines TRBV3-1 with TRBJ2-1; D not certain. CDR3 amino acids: CASSQLGREQFF. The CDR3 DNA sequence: TGTGCCAGCAGCCAATTGGGAAGGGAGCAGTTCTTC.